This TCR beta chain was sequenced during a study of technical replicates of blood from a handful of donors. Using immunoSEQ multiplex PCR, the repertoire was profiled, and TCRdb retains in-frame clones only, with some absent. Of tens of thousands of clones listed, approximately 95% are singletons. The CDR3 contains 19 residues. The V and J ends lost 0 bases and 1 base, in that order; junction bases with no gene match: 6. CDR1 LNHNV and CDR2 YYDKDF come from the germline V gene (reference sequence). The V gene is TRBV15, the J gene TRBJ2-5, with 15 bases aligning to TRBD2. The sample was PBMCs. The receptor's source is a human donor in good health. Some clones in this sample may be carry-over from other donors' samples. This chain's CDR3 is CATSREGLAGGPLQETQYF. CDR3 nucleotide sequence: TGTGCCACCAGCAGAGAAGGACTAGCGGGAGGGCCTCTCCAAGAGACCCAGTACTTC.